The 22 T cell receptor beta chains given below trace back to one sample, sequenced in a study of T cell responses to AZD1222 COVID-19 vaccine. The method was immunoSEQ multiplex PCR; TCRdb's version includes in-frame clones alone and lacks a portion of them. The table shows approximately 170,000 clones, with 75% to 90% occurring only once. The input for sequencing was peripheral blood, taken on day 0 of AZD1222 vaccination. These receptors all come from an adult in good health.

Worth noting for this clone: The same CDR3 also results from other DNA sequences found in this sample. The genes are TRBV18 and TRBJ1-4; no firm D call. V was pared by 6 bases and J by 0 bases, with 8 bases between. The germline gives CDR1 KGHSH, CDR2 LQKENI. There are 14 residues in the CDR3. This CDR3 reads CASSPGATNEKLFF. The CDR3 nucleotides read TGTGCCAGCTCCCCCGGGGCAACTAATGAAAAACTGTTTTTT.

The chain carries TRBV9 and TRBJ2-3; TRBD2 matches 12 bases. The CDR3 totals 13 residues. With 3 bases clipped from V and 15 bases from J, the junction kept 8 bases outside the gene matches. CDR1 and CDR2 from the germline V gene are SGDLS and YYNGEE. In nucleotides, the CDR3 is TGTGCCAGCAGCGCGACTAGCGGGGGCAAGTTTTATTTT. This translates into CASSATSGGKFYF. Supplemented by reference TRBV9 and TRBJ2-3, the full variable domain reads DSGVTQTPKHLITATGQRVTLRCSPRSGDLSVYWYQQSLDQGLQFLIQYYNGEERAKGNILERFSAQQFPDLHSELNLSSLELGDSALYFCASSATSGGKFYFGPGTRLTVL.

This chain uses TRBV4-3 with TRBJ2-7; D ambiguous. There are 11 residues in the CDR3. Trimming removed 1 base at V and 7 bases at J, with 5 bases between. Germline V CDR1 and CDR2: LGHNA, YSLEER. For the CDR3, the DNA is TGCGCCAGCAGCCAAGGCCCGGAGCAGTACTTC. Its protein product is CASSQGPEQYF.

The V call is TRBV6-5, the J call TRBJ2-5; D is unresolved. This CDR3 contains 15 residues. V was pared by 3 bases and J by 2 bases, with 13 bases between. In germline, CDR1 is MNHEY, CDR2 SVGAGI. CDR3 amino acids: CASSYSNGPQETQYF. The CDR3 DNA is TGTGCCAGCAGTTATAGTAACGGACCTCAAGAGACCCAGTACTTC.

On this clone itself: This may be a read error, as it is one base from a much larger clone. The chain's CDR3 is CASSDRGTGELFF. CDR3 nucleotide sequence: TGTGCCAGCAGTGATCGGGGCACCGGGGAGCTGTTTTTT. V and J are TRBV6-1 and TRBJ2-2, with D possibly TRBD2 on 5 matching bases. The V gene lost 3 bases and the J gene lost 4 bases, with 6 bases spanning the gap. The CDR3 is 13 residues long. Germline CDR1 MNHNS, CDR2 SASEGT.

The genes are TRBV3-1 (or the pseudogene TRBV3-2) and TRBJ1-2; no reliable D call. CDR3 length: 14 residues. CDR1 is LGHDT and CDR2 is YNNKEL in the germline V gene (reference sequence). V lost 2 bases and J lost 4, with 11 bases in between. The CDR3 DNA follows: TGTGCCAGCAGCCAATTAGATCCTGGCTATGGCTACACCTTC. It is translated as CASSQLDPGYGYTF.

This clone has a handful of counts. The genes are TRBV5-1 and TRBJ2-5; 7 bases are a match to TRBD1. V shed 3 bases and J 1 base; nucleotides not matched to a gene: 9. There are 16 residues in the CDR3. CDR1 and CDR2 (germline): SGHRS, YFSETQ. CDR3 sequence reads: CASSYRDRGVQETQYF. CDR3 coding DNA: TGCGCCAGCAGCTACCGGGACAGAGGAGTCCAAGAGACCCAGTACTTC.

This clone was detected only a few times. This sequence joins TRBV2 and TRBJ2-1; D gene uncertain. Trimming pared 8 bases from V and 8 bases from J, leaving 10 bases between. The CDR3 contains 11 residues. Germline V gene sequence: CDR1 SNHLY, CDR2 FYNNEI. The CDR3 spells CASALYDEQFF. CDR3 nucleotide sequence: TGTGCCAGCGCCCTATACGATGAGCAGTTCTTC. The whole variable domain, remainder taken from reference TRBV2 and TRBJ2-1, is EPEVTQTPSHQVTQMGQEVILRCVPISNHLYFYWYRQILGQKVEFLVSFYNNEISEKSEIFDDQFSVERPDGSNFTLKIRSTKLEDSAMYFCASALYDEQFFGPGTRLTVL.

The chain joins TRBV18 to TRBJ1-3, with unresolved D. From germline, CDR1 is KGHSH and CDR2 LQKENI. Between the trimmed V and J ends, which lost 3 bases and 1 base, there was a span of 16 bases. The CDR3 spans 17 residues. CDR3: CASSPSGGRRSGNTIYF. CDR3 nucleotide sequence: TGTGCCAGCTCACCTAGTGGAGGACGGCGGTCTGGAAACACCATATATTTT.

V usage is TRBV6-2 or TRBV6-3 and J usage is TRBJ2-2; D not resolved. Between the trimmed V and J ends, which lost 2 bases and 5 bases, there was a span of 6 bases. Germline V gene lookup returns CDR1 MNHEY and CDR2 SVGEGT. The CDR3 contains 13 residues. The CDR3 region has the DNA TGTGCCAGCAGTTACGTGTTAACCGGGGAGCTGTTTTTT. This translates into CASSYVLTGELFF.

V gene TRBV7-9 combines with J gene TRBJ2-5; D possibly corresponds to TRBD1 (5 bases). This CDR3 region has 14 residues. The V gene's germline CDR1 is SEHNR and CDR2 FQNEAQ (reference sequence). Trimming stripped 6 bases from V and 3 bases from J, with 14 bases between. CDR3 region: CASREGEVEETQYF. In DNA, the CDR3 is TGTGCCAGCAGGGAAGGGGAAGTTGAAGAGACCCAGTACTTC.

The chain employs TRBV10-1 and TRBJ2-6; D gene unclear. This CDR3 has 16 amino acids. Per germline, CDR1 WNHNN and CDR2 SYGVQD (reference sequence). Trimming shortened V by 5 bases and J by 0 bases, and 11 bases separated the two germline ends. As DNA, the CDR3 is TGCGCCAGCAGTTCTGGGTTAAGCTCTGGGGCCAACGTCCTGACTTTC. Residues: CASSSGLSSGANVLTF.

The V call is TRBV6-5, the J call TRBJ2-3, with no clear D. The CDR3 is made up of 16 amino acids. Germline CDR1 reads MNHEY; CDR2 reads SVGAGI. The ends were cut back, 4 bases at V and 0 bases at J, with 14 bases in the middle. The CDR3 DNA reads TGTGCCAGCAGTTCCCCGGCCGATCCTAGCACAGATACGCAGTATTTT. Encoded protein: CASSSPADPSTDTQYF.

The genes are TRBV18 and TRBJ1-6, with no clear D. The CDR3 has 17 residues. In germline, CDR1 is KGHSH, CDR2 LQKENI. V gave up 1 base and J gave up 4 bases, with 14 bases separating them. This CDR3 is CASSPQPRFPYNSPLHF. CDR3 coding DNA: TGTGCCAGCTCACCACAACCCAGGTTTCCGTATAATTCACCCCTCCACTTT.

J is TRBJ2-5 and V is TRBV7-9; D is undetermined. Trimming shortened V by 6 bases and J by 2 bases, and 19 bases separated the two germline ends. The CDR3 spans 16 residues. CDR1 and CDR2 from the germline V gene are SEHNR and FQNEAQ (reference sequence). The CDR3 DNA follows: TGTGCCAGCAGACCTAATATAAGGACCGAACAAGAGACCCAGTACTTC. Translated: CASRPNIRTEQETQYF. Full variable domain (remainder filled in from reference TRBV7-9 and TRBJ2-5): DTGVSQNPRHKITKRGQNVTFRCDPISEHNRLYWYRQTLGQGPEFLTYFQNEAQLEKSRLLSDRFSAERPKGSFSTLEIQRTEQGDSAMYLCASRPNIRTEQETQYFGPGTRLLVL.

The rearrangement uses TRBV15 and TRBJ2-1; TRBD1 agrees at 8 bases. Germline CDR1 is LNHNV and CDR2 is YYDKDF (reference sequence). CDR3 length equals 16 residues. V shed 3 bases, J shed 6 bases, and the junction held 10 bases outside the gene matches. The CDR3 here is CATSSQQGGWSNEQFF. The CDR3, as DNA: TGTGCCACCAGCAGTCAACAGGGGGGATGGAGCAATGAGCAGTTCTTC.

V usage is TRBV9 and J usage is TRBJ2-2; D might be TRBD1 (5 bases). Trimming pared 0 bases from V and 5 bases from J, leaving 11 bases between. Germline CDR1 and CDR2: SGDLS and YYNGEE. This CDR3 has 15 amino acids. CDR3 protein: CASSVGQGRTGELFF. CDR3 DNA sequence: TGTGCCAGCAGCGTAGGGCAGGGTAGGACCGGGGAGCTGTTTTTT.

In this sample, this clone turned up once. V and J are TRBV7-2 and TRBJ1-3; D is uncertain. The CDR3 runs 16 residues. Looked up from germline, CDR1 is SGHTA and CDR2 is FQGNSA. Trimming shortened V by 5 bases and J by 4 bases, and 18 bases separated the two germline ends. The CDR3 region is CASSPDHEGTGNTIYF. CDR3 in DNA: TGTGCCAGCAGCCCCGACCATGAGGGAACGGGAAACACCATATATTTT.

The J gene is TRBJ2-2, the V gene TRBV5-1, with 13 nucleotides matching TRBD2. The length of the CDR3 is 17 residues. The germline CDR1 and CDR2 sequences are SGHRS and YFSETQ. V lost 5 bases, J lost 3 bases, and 7 bases stayed unmatched. CDR3 in amino acids: CASSSGLAGDYTGELFF. CDR3 sequence (DNA): TGCGCCAGCAGTTCCGGACTAGCGGGGGATTACACCGGGGAGCTGTTTTTT.

The V call is TRBV3-1 (or the pseudogene TRBV3-2), the J call TRBJ2-1, with TRBD1 identical over 7 bases. The CDR3 is 20 amino acids. With 4 bases clipped from V and 6 bases from J, the junction kept 24 bases outside the gene matches. CDR1 is LGHDT, CDR2 YNNKEL, per germline (reference sequence). This CDR3 is CASSLSIPGTEKKEVNEQFF. Here the CDR3 DNA reads TGTGCCAGCAGCCTATCAATTCCCGGGACAGAAAAAAAAGAGGTCAATGAGCAGTTCTTC.

V is TRBV28 and J is TRBJ1-5; D perhaps matches TRBD1 (6 bases). V lost 4 bases, J lost 3 bases, and 10 bases lay in between. The CDR3 extends over 14 amino acids. CDR1 and CDR2 from the germline V gene are MDHEN and SYDVKM. CDR3 protein: CASSSGGNNQPQHF. In DNA, the CDR3 is TGTGCCAGCAGTTCTGGGGGCAACAATCAGCCCCAGCATTTT.

V usage is TRBV7-2 and J usage is TRBJ1-1, with 9 bases that match TRBD1. Germline CDR1 SGHTA, CDR2 FQGNSA. This CDR3 comprises 14 residues. J was trimmed by 5 bases and V by 3 bases; bases with no gene match: 4. This CDR3 is CASSLTGGETEAFF. The CDR3 nucleotides are TGTGCCAGCAGCTTGACAGGGGGTGAGACTGAAGCTTTCTTT.